Listed below are T cell receptor beta chains from one sample, sequenced in a study of Ad26.COV2.S vaccination and SARS-CoV-2 variants. Method: immunoSEQ multiplex PCR; TCRdb's copy keeps in-frame clones and lacks some. The table includes roughly 140,000 clones, about nine tenths detected once. Sample: peripheral blood, taken after recovery from COVID-19. The receptor set was obtained from a human donor who had recovered from COVID-19. Each CDR3 is given with its conserved first and last residue. The D gene is left open where the match is weak. The size of a clone is reported for some rows only, either as once, few or many, or as a class for expanded clones.

J gene: TRBJ1-4; D gene: TRBD1; V gene: TRBV7-2; clone size: -; CDR3 protein: CASSLMLGTGNEKLFF; CDR3 DNA: TGTGCCAGCAGCTTAATGTTGGGGACAGGGAATGAAAAACTGTTTTTT
J gene: TRBJ1-6; D gene: -; V gene: TRBV6-2/TRBV6-3; clone size: -; CDR3 protein: CASSYLSSYNSPLHF; CDR3 DNA: TGTGCCAGCAGTTACCTGAGCTCCTATAATTCACCCCTCCACTTT
J gene: TRBJ2-1; D gene: TRBD2; V gene: TRBV7-2; clone size: -; CDR3 protein: CASSLVWSGGGNEQFF; CDR3 DNA: TGTGCCAGCAGCTTAGTATGGAGCGGGGGGGGAAATGAGCAGTTCTTC
J gene: TRBJ1-2; D gene: -; V gene: TRBV19; clone size: -; CDR3 protein: CASTDLRTHGYTF; CDR3 DNA: TGTGCCAGTACCGATCTCAGGACCCATGGCTACACCTTC
J gene: TRBJ2-7; D gene: TRBD2; V gene: TRBV7-2; clone size: -; CDR3 protein: CASSLWGGPEGEQYF; CDR3 DNA: TGTGCCAGCAGCTTATGGGGGGGACCGGAGGGCGAGCAGTACTTC
J gene: TRBJ1-6; D gene: -; V gene: TRBV7-2; clone size: -; CDR3 protein: CASSLARRGGSYNSPLHF; CDR3 DNA: TGTGCCAGCAGCCTCGCCAGGCGGGGTGGGTCCTATAATTCACCCCTCCACTTT
J gene: TRBJ1-4; D gene: TRBD1; V gene: TRBV30; clone size: -; CDR3 protein: CAWSFLTGVNEKLFF; CDR3 DNA: TGTGCCTGGAGTTTCTTGACAGGGGTTAATGAAAAACTGTTTTTT
J gene: TRBJ1-4; D gene: -; V gene: TRBV27; clone size: -; CDR3 protein: CASRPTGGSDEKLFF; CDR3 DNA: TGTGCCAGCAGACCCACTGGGGGGTCGGATGAAAAACTGTTTTTT
J gene: TRBJ1-2; D gene: -; V gene: TRBV7-9; clone size: few; CDR3 protein: CASSARKTGSPANYGYTF; CDR3 DNA: TGTGCCAGCAGCGCACGTAAAACAGGTAGCCCAGCTAACTATGGCTACACCTTC
J gene: TRBJ1-2; D gene: TRBD1; V gene: TRBV28; clone size: -; CDR3 protein: CASKITGAYNYGYTF; CDR3 DNA: TGTGCCAGCAAAATTACAGGGGCTTATAACTATGGCTACACCTTC
J gene: TRBJ2-7; D gene: TRBD1; V gene: TRBV18; clone size: -; CDR3 protein: CASSQRPGTGSYEQYF; CDR3 DNA: TGTGCCAGCTCCCAACGACCCGGGACAGGGTCATACGAGCAGTACTTC
J gene: TRBJ1-2; D gene: TRBD1; V gene: TRBV15; clone size: -; CDR3 protein: CATSIDGTAERGYTF; CDR3 DNA: TGTGCCACCAGCATCGACGGGACAGCGGAGAGAGGCTACACCTTC
J gene: TRBJ1-2; D gene: TRBD1; V gene: TRBV6-2/TRBV6-3; clone size: -; CDR3 protein: CASSTGTAHLANTF; CDR3 DNA: TGTGCCAGCAGTACCGGGACAGCTCATCTTGCGAACACCTTC
J gene: TRBJ2-1; D gene: -; V gene: TRBV4-1; clone size: -; CDR3 protein: CASSQESGPPYNEQFF; CDR3 DNA: TGCGCCAGCAGCCAAGAATCGGGGCCTCCCTACAATGAGCAGTTCTTC
J gene: TRBJ1-6; D gene: -; V gene: TRBV7-9; clone size: -; CDR3 protein: CASRARDIEGSPLHF; CDR3 DNA: TGTGCCAGCAGGGCTAGGGACATCGAGGGTTCACCCCTCCACTTT
J gene: TRBJ1-2; D gene: TRBD1; V gene: TRBV18; clone size: once; CDR3 protein: CASSDRGSYGYTF; CDR3 DNA: TGTGCCAGCTCGGACAGGGGTAGCTATGGCTACACCTTC
J gene: TRBJ1-2; D gene: -; V gene: TRBV3-1/TRBV3-2; clone size: -; CDR3 protein: CASSQGGIMGGYTF; CDR3 DNA: TGTGCCAGCAGCCAAGGGGGGATCATGGGAGGCTACACCTTC
J gene: TRBJ2-3; D gene: TRBD2; V gene: TRBV6-5; clone size: -; CDR3 protein: CASSQAGGRTDTQYF; CDR3 DNA: TGTGCCAGCAGCCAAGCGGGGGGGCGAACAGATACGCAGTATTTT
J gene: TRBJ1-1; D gene: -; V gene: TRBV4-1; clone size: -; CDR3 protein: CASSQGPQNTEAFF; CDR3 DNA: TGCGCCAGCAGCCAAGGACCCCAGAACACTGAAGCTTTCTTT
J gene: TRBJ1-6; D gene: TRBD1; V gene: TRBV6-5; clone size: -; CDR3 protein: CASSSTGIGSPLHF; CDR3 DNA: TGTGCCAGCAGTTCGACAGGGATCGGTTCACCCCTCCACTTT
J gene: TRBJ1-1; D gene: TRBD1; V gene: TRBV20-1; clone size: -; CDR3 protein: CSASGQGAPNTEAFF; CDR3 DNA: TGCAGTGCTAGTGGACAGGGTGCACCGAACACTGAAGCTTTCTTT
J gene: TRBJ2-1; D gene: -; V gene: TRBV4-3; clone size: -; CDR3 protein: CASSQSLRNEQFF; CDR3 DNA: TGCGCCAGCAGCCAATCCCTGCGGAATGAGCAGTTCTTC
J gene: TRBJ1-4; D gene: TRBD1; V gene: TRBV4-1; clone size: -; CDR3 protein: CASSQGTGGKKLFF; CDR3 DNA: TGCGCCAGCAGCCAAGGGACAGGGGGGAAAAAACTGTTTTTT
J gene: TRBJ1-4; D gene: TRBD1; V gene: TRBV6-6; clone size: -; CDR3 protein: CASRTGRQGNEKLFF; CDR3 DNA: TGTGCCAGCAGGACTGGACGACAGGGGAATGAAAAACTGTTTTTT
J gene: TRBJ1-4; D gene: -; V gene: TRBV28; clone size: -; CDR3 protein: CASSSLGLNEKLFF; CDR3 DNA: TGTGCCAGCAGTTCACTGGGTTTAAATGAAAAACTGTTTTTT
J gene: TRBJ1-3; D gene: -; V gene: TRBV9; clone size: -; CDR3 protein: CASSVAGWGNTIYF; CDR3 DNA: TGTGCCAGCAGCGTAGCGGGGTGGGGAAACACCATATATTTT
J gene: TRBJ2-1; D gene: -; V gene: TRBV15; clone size: once; CDR3 protein: CATSRASSREQFF; CDR3 DNA: TGTGCCACCAGCAGAGCGAGTAGTAGGGAGCAGTTCTTC
J gene: TRBJ2-3; D gene: -; V gene: TRBV5-1; clone size: -; CDR3 protein: CASSRDGSITDTQYF; CDR3 DNA: TGCGCCAGCAGCCGGGACGGGTCCATCACAGATACGCAGTATTTT
J gene: TRBJ1-2; D gene: -; V gene: TRBV28; clone size: -; CDR3 protein: CASSSRTRGTYTF; CDR3 DNA: TGTGCCAGCAGTTCACGGACTCGGGGCACCTACACCTTC
J gene: TRBJ1-2; D gene: -; V gene: TRBV4-3; clone size: -; CDR3 protein: CASSQEDANYGYTF; CDR3 DNA: TGCGCCAGCAGCCAAGAGGATGCTAACTATGGCTACACCTTC
J gene: TRBJ2-3; D gene: -; V gene: TRBV7-2; clone size: once; CDR3 protein: CASSPMAGTIFGTQYF; CDR3 DNA: TGTGCCAGCAGCCCTATGGCGGGGACAATTTTTGGTACGCAGTATTTT
J gene: TRBJ1-4; D gene: -; V gene: TRBV5-5; clone size: -; CDR3 protein: CASSGGVLAYTNEKLFF; CDR3 DNA: TGTGCCAGCAGCGGGGGCGTCCTTGCCTACACTAATGAAAAACTGTTTTTT
J gene: TRBJ1-5; D gene: -; V gene: TRBV27; clone size: once; CDR3 protein: CASSFRSGNQPQHF; CDR3 DNA: TGTGCCAGCAGTTTCCGCTCTGGAAATCAGCCCCAGCATTTT
J gene: TRBJ1-1; D gene: -; V gene: TRBV19; clone size: -; CDR3 protein: CASRNVGQQPINTEAFF; CDR3 DNA: TGTGCCAGTAGGAATGTTGGACAGCAGCCTATCAACACTGAAGCTTTCTTT
J gene: TRBJ1-4; D gene: -; V gene: TRBV28; clone size: -; CDR3 protein: CASSSEGEIREKLFF; CDR3 DNA: TGTGCCAGCAGTTCCGAGGGGGAAATAAGGGAAAAACTGTTTTTT
J gene: TRBJ1-2; D gene: -; V gene: TRBV28; clone size: -; CDR3 protein: CASSRTGLAGGYTF; CDR3 DNA: TGTGCCAGCAGTCGGACGGGGTTGGCGGGCGGCTACACCTTC
J gene: TRBJ2-3; D gene: -; V gene: TRBV28; clone size: -; CDR3 protein: CASSLWAPGRDTQYF; CDR3 DNA: TGTGCCAGCAGTTTATGGGCCCCGGGGCGCGATACGCAGTATTTT
J gene: TRBJ1-2; D gene: TRBD1; V gene: TRBV27; clone size: medium-sized; CDR3 protein: CASRPGGLPGYTF; CDR3 DNA: TGTGCCAGCAGGCCAGGGGGCCTGCCTGGCTACACCTTC
J gene: TRBJ1-4; D gene: TRBD1; V gene: TRBV19; clone size: -; CDR3 protein: CASRDRGTNEKLFF; CDR3 DNA: TGTGCCAGTAGGGACAGGGGAACTAATGAAAAACTGTTTTTT
J gene: TRBJ2-1; D gene: -; V gene: TRBV10-3; clone size: -; CDR3 protein: CAIKGAGDTPPFF; CDR3 DNA: TGTGCCATCAAGGGAGCGGGCGATACCCCTCCGTTCTTC
J gene: TRBJ2-5; D gene: -; V gene: TRBV19; clone size: -; CDR3 protein: CASSPILSQQETQYF; CDR3 DNA: TGTGCCAGTAGTCCCATTCTTAGCCAGCAAGAGACCCAGTACTTC
J gene: TRBJ2-5; D gene: TRBD2; V gene: TRBV5-1; clone size: -; CDR3 protein: CASSLEGGGSKETQYF; CDR3 DNA: TGCGCCAGCAGCTTGGAAGGCGGGGGGTCTAAAGAGACCCAGTACTTC
J gene: TRBJ1-1; D gene: -; V gene: TRBV27; clone size: -; CDR3 protein: CASKRGPVLNTEAFF; CDR3 DNA: TGTGCCAGCAAAAGGGGTCCAGTTTTGAACACTGAAGCTTTCTTT
J gene: TRBJ2-3; D gene: TRBD2; V gene: TRBV27; clone size: -; CDR3 protein: CASSQTSPDTQYF; CDR3 DNA: TGTGCCAGCAGTCAGACTAGCCCAGATACGCAGTATTTT
J gene: TRBJ2-1; D gene: -; V gene: TRBV5-1; clone size: -; CDR3 protein: CASSPMFGGGGHSREQFF; CDR3 DNA: TGCGCCAGCAGCCCTATGTTCGGGGGCGGGGGCCACTCGAGGGAGCAGTTCTTC
J gene: TRBJ2-7; D gene: -; V gene: TRBV27; clone size: -; CDR3 protein: CALPGGFNEQYF; CDR3 DNA: TGTGCCCTCCCCGGAGGGTTCAACGAGCAGTACTTC
J gene: TRBJ1-2; D gene: -; V gene: TRBV13; clone size: -; CDR3 protein: CASSGDQNDGYTF; CDR3 DNA: TGTGCCAGCAGCGGGGATCAGAACGATGGCTACACCTTC
J gene: TRBJ2-5; D gene: -; V gene: TRBV7-9; clone size: -; CDR3 protein: CASSLAGGQETQYF; CDR3 DNA: TGTGCCAGCAGCTTAGCAGGGGGCCAAGAGACCCAGTACTTC
J gene: TRBJ1-2; D gene: TRBD1; V gene: TRBV9; clone size: -; CDR3 protein: CASSPPGWAGGGGFTF; CDR3 DNA: TGTGCCAGCAGCCCTCCCGGTTGGGCAGGGGGCGGCGGGTTCACCTTC
J gene: TRBJ2-7; D gene: TRBD1; V gene: TRBV2; clone size: -; CDR3 protein: CASKGQGLPYEQYF; CDR3 DNA: TGTGCCAGCAAGGGACAGGGGTTACCCTACGAGCAGTACTTC
J gene: TRBJ1-1; D gene: TRBD1; V gene: TRBV2; clone size: few; CDR3 protein: CASRDRGYLNTEAFF; CDR3 DNA: TGTGCCAGCCGGGACAGGGGTTACTTGAACACTGAAGCTTTCTTT
J gene: TRBJ2-1; D gene: TRBD1; V gene: TRBV7-9; clone size: -; CDR3 protein: CASSPGQYNEQFF; CDR3 DNA: TGTGCCAGCAGCCCGGGACAGTACAATGAGCAGTTCTTC
J gene: TRBJ2-1; D gene: TRBD2; V gene: TRBV11-2; clone size: -; CDR3 protein: CASSQTTSGGPGDEQFF; CDR3 DNA: TGTGCCAGCAGCCAAACGACTAGCGGGGGGCCGGGGGATGAGCAGTTCTTC